These 32 T cell receptor beta chains originate from one sample sequenced in a study of CD8 T cells in ankylosing spondylitis. TCRdb re-called the 5' RACE reads through MiXCR, storing one row per CDR3 protein. The sample lists about 310,000 distinct CDR3 sequences, less than 25% occurring once. Material for sequencing was blood, either unsorted or a sorted T cell fraction (not recorded which). These TCRs come from a female donor with ankylosing spondylitis or in good health (not recorded which).

The V gene is TRBV10-3, the J gene TRBJ1-5; D call uncertain. Germline CDR1 is ENHRY and CDR2 is SYGVKD. V gave up 6 bases and J gave up 5 bases, with 11 bases separating them. The CDR3 has 13 amino acids. Here the CDR3 reads CAIRGRVDQPQHF. In nucleotides, the CDR3 is TGTGCCATCAGGGGAAGGGTAGATCAGCCCCAGCATTTT.

Many counts were recorded for this clonotype. The chain links TRBV29-1 to TRBJ2-1; TRBD2 agrees at 10 bases. V trimming: 8 bases; J trimming: 7 bases; junction bases outside the gene matches: 5. Germline values: CDR1 SQVTM, CDR2 ANQGSEA. The CDR3 has 12 amino acids. CDR3 in amino acids: CSRSSGSNEQFF. CDR3 DNA: TGCAGCCGTTCTAGCGGGAGTAATGAGCAGTTCTTC.

This clonotype came up once. The chain has TRBV7-2 and TRBJ2-3; 11 positions agree with TRBD2. The CDR3 contains 15 residues. The junction had 5 bases not matched to a gene; V was cut back by 5 bases and J by 4 bases. Germline V gene lookup returns CDR1 SGHTA and CDR2 FQGNSA. This CDR3 is CASSRSGRAPDTQYF. The CDR3 DNA sequence: TGTGCCAGCAGCCGTAGCGGGAGGGCCCCAGATACGCAGTATTTT.

This clonotype was detected a few times. This sequence joins TRBV28 and TRBJ2-5; 8 nucleotides align to TRBD2. The V segment lost 2 bases and the J segment 6 bases; nucleotides outside the gene matches: 11. The CDR3 has 16 residues. The germline V gene encodes CDR1 MDHEN and CDR2 SYDVKM. This CDR3 reads CASSLASSGRLKTQYF. The CDR3 DNA sequence: TGTGCCAGCAGTTTAGCATCGAGCGGGAGACTAAAGACCCAGTACTTC. The full variable domain, with the rest looked up from reference TRBV28 and TRBJ2-5, is DVKVTQSSRYLVKRTGEKVFLECVQDMDHENMFWYRQDPGLGLRLIYFSYDVKMKEKGDIPEGYSVSREKKERFSLILESASTNQTSMYLCASSLASSGRLKTQYFGPGTRLLVL.

J is TRBJ1-6 and V is TRBV5-5; no definite D call. Germline CDR1 SGHKS, CDR2 YYEKEE (reference sequence). V dropped 4 bases and J dropped 15 bases, with 20 bases sitting between them. The CDR3 consists of 14 residues. As DNA, the CDR3 is TGTGCCAGCAGCCCTAACGCCCCAATTTTGAGCCTCCACTTT. Translated, it gives CASSPNAPILSLHF.

As to this clonotype: At one end the junction does not follow the germline gene, possibly because of a read error. The chain links TRBV29-1 to TRBJ2-1; 8 nucleotides line up with TRBD2. There are 14 residues in the CDR3. The germline V gene encodes CDR1 SQVTM and CDR2 ANQGSEA. The CDR3 DNA reads TGCAGCGTAGAAGTGGTAGCGGGAAGAAGTGAGCAGTTCTTC. The encoded protein is CSVEVVAGRSEQFF.

This clonotype has just a few counts. The chain carries TRBV7-9 and TRBJ2-5, with a weak D call TRBD2 (6 bases). Trimming took 8 bases from V and 4 from J, leaving 14 bases between them. CDR1 and CDR2 from the germline V gene are SEHNR and FQNEAQ (reference sequence). The CDR3 extends over 13 amino acids. The CDR3 spells CASCWGDLETQYF. CDR3 sequence (DNA): TGTGCCAGCTGCTGGGGGGATCTAGAGACCCAGTACTTC.

The sample holds a few counts of this clonotype. This chain links TRBV7-9 with TRBJ1-1, with unresolved D. This CDR3 has 13 amino acids. Germline V gene sequence: CDR1 SEHNR, CDR2 FQNEAQ (reference sequence). V lost 5 bases, J lost 1 base, and 8 bases lay in between. CDR3 loop: CASSTDGNTEAFF. The CDR3 region has the DNA TGTGCCAGCAGCACGGACGGGAACACTGAAGCTTTCTTT.

The V call is TRBV27, the J call TRBJ1-2, with 7 bases aligning to TRBD1. The CDR3 consists of 13 residues. V lost 5 bases to trimming and J lost 4 bases; unmatched junction nucleotides: 4. Germline assignment: CDR1 MNHEY and CDR2 SMNVEV (reference sequence). The CDR3 DNA reads TGTGCCAGCAGTAGGACAGGAGTCTATGGCTACACCTTC. This translates into CASSRTGVYGYTF.

This clonotype was detected a few times. This chain connects TRBV18 to TRBJ1-1, with 8 bases aligning to TRBD1. The CDR3 totals 14 residues. The V segment lost 6 bases and the J segment 3 bases; nucleotides outside the gene matches: 6. Germline values: CDR1 KGHSH, CDR2 LQKENI. CDR3 nucleotides: TGTGCCAGCTCGCCAGGACAGGGTTACACTGAAGCTTTCTTT. It specifies CASSPGQGYTEAFF.

This clonotype was seen a handful of times. The chain has TRBV6-2 or TRBV6-3 and TRBJ2-1, with 9 bases aligning to TRBD1. Germline V gene data show CDR1 as MNHEY and CDR2 as SVGEGT. This CDR3 comprises 21 residues. Germline trimming cut 2 bases from V and 7 bases from J; bases unmatched to any gene: 24. The CDR3 loop reads CASSYPKPGQGFFSARNEQFF. The CDR3 coding sequence is TGTGCCAGCAGTTACCCGAAGCCGGGACAGGGTTTTTTTAGCGCACGGAATGAGCAGTTCTTC.

This chain links TRBV12-3 or TRBV12-4 with TRBJ2-5; TRBD2 is a possible D gene (5 bases). The V end was cut by 3 bases, the J end by 2 bases, with 10 bases between. The CDR3 contains 14 residues. The CDR3 DNA is TGTGCCAGCAGTTTCGGGGTGGGGCAAGAGACCCAGTACTTC. Residues: CASSFGVGQETQYF.

This chain uses TRBV24-1 with TRBJ1-2; D is uncertain. CDR1 and CDR2 from the germline V gene are KGHDR and SFDVKD. V was trimmed by 5 bases and J by 8 bases, leaving 14 bases between them. The CDR3 runs 13 residues. In DNA, the CDR3 is TGTGCCACCAGTGGAGGAGGGTCGGACGGCTACACCTTC. Translating gives CATSGGGSDGYTF.

This clonotype was observed at least ten times. J is TRBJ2-3 and V is TRBV28; TRBD1 or TRBD2 may be the D gene (5 bases each). This CDR3 region has 15 residues. Trimming took off 5 bases at V and 7 bases at J, with 19 bases between the two ends. The germline V gene has CDR1 MDHEN and CDR2 SYDVKM. CDR3 sequence (DNA): TGTGCCAGCAGTCGAGGGTGGGATCAGGGTAATACGCAGTATTTT. This translates into CASSRGWDQGNTQYF.

This clonotype was seen only a few times. The rearrangement links TRBV5-1 to TRBJ2-6; no clear D. The CDR3 is 13 residues long. The germline V gene encodes CDR1 SGHRS and CDR2 YFSETQ. Between the trimmed V and J ends, which lost 6 bases and 0 bases, there was a span of 4 bases. The CDR3 protein is CASMLSGANVLTF. Written as DNA, the CDR3 is TGCGCCAGCATGCTCTCTGGGGCCAACGTCCTGACTTTC.

This clonotype has just a few counts. This chain joins TRBV6-1 and TRBJ2-3, with D perhaps TRBD1 or TRBD2 (6 bases each). V dropped 5 bases and J dropped 4 bases, with 13 bases sitting between them. Germline CDR1 reads MNHNS; CDR2 reads SASEGT. The CDR3 is 14 amino acids. The CDR3 DNA reads TGTGCCAGCAGTCGGGCAGGGGAGGCAGATACGCAGTATTTT. This codes for CASSRAGEADTQYF.

This clonotype showed up just a few times. CDR3 sequence: CASSQLGAGDLSSYNEQFF. CDR3 in DNA: TGCGCCAGCAGCCAACTGGGGGCGGGAGACCTCAGCTCCTACAATGAGCAGTTCTTC. The chain uses TRBV4-3 and TRBJ2-1, with D perhaps matching TRBD2 (7 bases). This CDR3 spans 19 amino acids. Trimming left V 2 bases short and J 0 bases short, with 20 bases between. In germline, CDR1 is LGHNA, CDR2 YSLEER.

This clonotype was observed a few times. This chain links TRBV29-1 with TRBJ1-2; 8 bases are shared with TRBD1. The CDR3 extends over 13 amino acids. Germline V lookup: CDR1 SQVTM, CDR2 ANQGSEA. The junction had 9 bases not matched to a gene; V was cut back by 5 bases and J by 7 bases. CDR3 in DNA: TGCAGCGTTACGAACAGGGGGAACAGTGGCTACACCTTC. Translation: CSVTNRGNSGYTF.

The CDR3 sequence: CASSDPLHRNEKLFF. CDR3 in DNA: TGTGCCAGCAGTGACCCCTTACACAGGAATGAAAAACTGTTTTTT. This chain links TRBV25-1 with TRBJ1-4; D possibly corresponds to TRBD1 (5 bases). Deletions cut 3 bases from V and 5 bases from J, with 13 bases between. CDR3 length: 15 amino acids. CDR1 and CDR2 (germline): MGHDK, SYGVNS. The full variable domain, in which reference TRBV25-1 and TRBJ1-4 provide the parts outside the CDR3, is EADIYQTPRYLVIGTGKKITLECSQTMGHDKMYWYQQDPGMELHLIHYSYGVNSTEKGDLSSESTVSRIRTEHFPLTLESARPSHTSQYLCASSDPLHRNEKLFFGSGTQLSVL.

The chain couples TRBV27 to TRBJ1-1, with a possible D match to TRBD1 (6 bases). The CDR3 length is 15 residues. CDR1 and CDR2 from the germline V gene are MNHEY and SMNVEV (reference sequence). Trimming removed 7 bases from V and 0 bases from J, with 15 bases in between. The DNA for the CDR3 is TGTGCCAGCAAGACAATTGACAGGCTGAACACTGAAGCTTTCTTT. It codes for CASKTIDRLNTEAFF.

At least ten counts were recorded for this clonotype. The J gene is TRBJ2-1, the V gene TRBV20-1; 7 bases are a match to TRBD2. The CDR3 covers 14 residues. Per germline, CDR1 DFQATT and CDR2 SNEGSKA (reference sequence). After removal of 6 bases from V and 4 bases from J, the junction contained 9 bases not matched to a gene. CDR3 residues: CSALRGRVYNEQFF. CDR3 in DNA: TGCAGTGCCCTCCGAGGGAGGGTATACAATGAGCAGTTCTTC.

In DNA, the CDR3 is TGTGCCAGCAGTTCCCCTTCGGTCGGGGTCTCCTACAATGAGCAGTTCTTC. This gives the protein CASSSPSVGVSYNEQFF. This chain links TRBV6-5 with TRBJ2-1, with TRBD2 as a possible D gene (5 bases). Trimming shortened V by 4 bases and J by 0 bases, and 16 bases separated the two germline ends. The CDR3 spans 17 residues. CDR1 is MNHEY and CDR2 is SVGAGI in the germline V gene.

The chain has TRBV5-1 and TRBJ2-3, with no clear D. The CDR3 totals 15 residues. Deletions cut 0 bases from V and 4 bases from J, with 12 bases between. Germline assignment: CDR1 SGHRS and CDR2 YFSETQ. The CDR3 DNA is TGCGCCAGCAGCTTGGGGGCTATAATGGCAGATACGCAGTATTTT. This sequence encodes CASSLGAIMADTQYF.

J is TRBJ2-7 and V is TRBV20-1; 12 nucleotides align to TRBD2. Germline lookup yields CDR1 DFQATT and CDR2 SNEGSKA (reference sequence). The trim removed 5 bases at V and 5 bases at J, leaving 10 bases unmatched. There are 15 residues in the CDR3. The CDR3 DNA reads TGCAGTGCTCAAACCGCTAGCGGGAGGGCCAACGAGCAGTACTTC. Translating it yields CSAQTASGRANEQYF.

This chain uses TRBV6-5 with TRBJ2-3; D is undetermined. V was clipped by 2 bases and J by 11 bases, with 11 bases between them. The CDR3 has 12 amino acids. Germline CDR1 reads MNHEY; CDR2 reads SVGAGI. CDR3 sequence reads: CASSYEDGLQYF. In DNA, the CDR3 is TGTGCCAGCAGTTACGAAGACGGCCTGCAGTATTTT.

This clonotype occurred a few times. The chain joins TRBV6-1 to TRBJ1-3; D is uncertain. V lost 5 bases, J lost 1 base, and 9 bases lay in between. Germline V gene lookup returns CDR1 MNHNS and CDR2 SASEGT. The CDR3 runs 14 residues. CDR3 sequence: CASSPGRSGNTIYF. The CDR3 coding sequence is TGTGCCAGCAGTCCTGGGCGATCTGGAAACACCATATATTTT.

This chain connects TRBV5-1 to TRBJ2-3; TRBD1 matches 9 bases. The CDR3 runs 15 residues. Germline V gene lookup returns CDR1 SGHRS and CDR2 YFSETQ. The J segment lost 4 bases and the V segment lost 3 bases, leaving 6 bases of the junction unmatched. CDR3 amino acids: CASSSRQGVSDTQYF. The CDR3 DNA sequence: TGCGCCAGCAGCTCCCGACAGGGGGTGTCAGATACGCAGTATTTT.

This clonotype was seen only a few times. V gene TRBV7-2 combines with J gene TRBJ2-7, with no clear D. The CDR3 consists of 14 residues. The V end was cut by 6 bases, the J end by 2 bases, with 14 bases between. Germline CDR1 and CDR2: SGHTA and FQGNSA. CDR3 nucleotide sequence: TGTGCCAGCAGGCCCTCATCCCCTCCCTACGAGCAGTACTTC. This encodes CASRPSSPPYEQYF. The full variable domain, in which reference TRBV7-2 and TRBJ2-7 provide the parts outside the CDR3, is GAGVSQSPSNKVTEKGKDVELRCDPISGHTALYWYRQSLGQGLEFLIYFQGNSAPDKSGLPSDRFSAERTGGSVSTLTIQRTQQEDSAVYLCASRPSSPPYEQYFGPGTRLTVT.

This clonotype was observed at least ten times. V usage is TRBV20-1 and J usage is TRBJ2-1; TRBD2 agrees at 8 bases. The CDR3 loop spans 13 amino acids. CDR1 and CDR2 from the germline V gene are DFQATT and SNEGSKA (reference sequence). J was trimmed by 10 bases and V by 5 bases; bases with no gene match: 10. The CDR3 loop reads CSAPGLVAGEQFF. The CDR3 nucleotides are TGCAGTGCTCCGGGACTAGTTGCGGGCGAGCAGTTCTTC.

J is TRBJ2-3 and V is TRBV4-2; D possibly corresponds to TRBD2 (6 bases). CDR1 and CDR2 from the germline V gene are LGHNA and YNFKEQ. V lost 1 base and J lost 2, with 13 bases in between. CDR3 length equals 16 residues. CDR3 loop: CASSQVWREITDTQYF. Written as DNA, the CDR3 is TGTGCCAGCAGCCAAGTATGGAGGGAGATCACAGATACGCAGTATTTT.

This clonotype was seen many times. The genes are TRBV7-8 and TRBJ1-1; D is unclear. This CDR3 comprises 15 residues. Deletions cut 5 bases from V and 2 bases from J, with 15 bases between. Germline V gene data show CDR1 as SGHVS and CDR2 as FQNEAQ. As DNA, the CDR3 is TGTGCCAGCAGCCCGCAAGTCAAGCTAAACACTGAAGCTTTCTTT. It is translated as CASSPQVKLNTEAFF.

This clonotype was detected only a few times. The V call is TRBV12-3 or TRBV12-4, the J call TRBJ1-1, with D uncertain. V lost 7 bases, J lost 7 bases, and 22 bases lay in between. The length of the CDR3 is 15 residues. CDR3 DNA sequence: TGTGCCAGCATAGACCGTATAAGCGGACTTTTTGAAGCTTTCTTT. The encoded protein is CASIDRISGLFEAFF.